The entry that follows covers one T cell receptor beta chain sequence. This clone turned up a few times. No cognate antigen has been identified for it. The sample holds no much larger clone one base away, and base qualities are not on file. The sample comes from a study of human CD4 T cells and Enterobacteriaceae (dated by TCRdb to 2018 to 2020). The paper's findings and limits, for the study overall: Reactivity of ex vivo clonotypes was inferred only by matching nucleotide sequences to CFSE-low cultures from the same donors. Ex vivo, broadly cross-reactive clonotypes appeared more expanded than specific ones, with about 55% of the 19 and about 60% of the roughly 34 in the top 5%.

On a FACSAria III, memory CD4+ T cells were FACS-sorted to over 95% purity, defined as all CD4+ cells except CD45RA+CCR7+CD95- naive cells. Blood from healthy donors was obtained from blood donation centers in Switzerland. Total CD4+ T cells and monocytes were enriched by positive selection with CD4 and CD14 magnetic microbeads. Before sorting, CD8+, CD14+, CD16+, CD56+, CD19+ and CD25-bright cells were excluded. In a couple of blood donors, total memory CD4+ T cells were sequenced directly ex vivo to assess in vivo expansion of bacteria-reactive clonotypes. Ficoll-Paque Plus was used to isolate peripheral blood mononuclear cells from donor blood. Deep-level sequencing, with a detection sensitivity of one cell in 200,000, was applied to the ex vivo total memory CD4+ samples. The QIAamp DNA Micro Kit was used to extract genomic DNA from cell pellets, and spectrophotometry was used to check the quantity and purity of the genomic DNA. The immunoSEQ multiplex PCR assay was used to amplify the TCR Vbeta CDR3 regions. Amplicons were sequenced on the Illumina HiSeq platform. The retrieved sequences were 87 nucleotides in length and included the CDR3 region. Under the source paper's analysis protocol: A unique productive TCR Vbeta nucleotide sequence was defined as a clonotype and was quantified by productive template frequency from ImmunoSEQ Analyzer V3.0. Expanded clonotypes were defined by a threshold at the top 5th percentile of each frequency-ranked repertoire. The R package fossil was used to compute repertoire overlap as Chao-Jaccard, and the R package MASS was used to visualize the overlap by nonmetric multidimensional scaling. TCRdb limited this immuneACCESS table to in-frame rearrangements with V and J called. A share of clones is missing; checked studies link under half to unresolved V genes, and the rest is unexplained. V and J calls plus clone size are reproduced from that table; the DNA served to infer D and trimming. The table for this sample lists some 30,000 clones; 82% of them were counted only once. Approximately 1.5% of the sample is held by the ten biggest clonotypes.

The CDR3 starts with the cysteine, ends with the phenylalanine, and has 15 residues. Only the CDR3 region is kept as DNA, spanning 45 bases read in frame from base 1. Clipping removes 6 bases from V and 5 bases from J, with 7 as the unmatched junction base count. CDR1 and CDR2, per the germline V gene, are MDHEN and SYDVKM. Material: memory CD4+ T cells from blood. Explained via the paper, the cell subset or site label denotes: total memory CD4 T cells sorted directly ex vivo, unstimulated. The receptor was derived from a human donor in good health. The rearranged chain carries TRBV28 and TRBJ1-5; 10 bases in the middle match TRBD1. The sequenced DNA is TGTGCCAGCAGAACGGGACAGGGGAGATATCAGCCCCAGCATTTT. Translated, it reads CASRTGQGRYQPQHF.